These 32 T cell receptor beta chains share one sample of origin, sequenced in a study of blood T cell repertoires in COVID-19. The table came from immunoSEQ multiplex PCR; TCRdb's copy has only in-frame clones and leaves some out. The sample yields about 250,000 clones, about four fifths seen once. Sequencing was performed on peripheral blood. The receptor set was obtained from a man aged 40-49 years with active or convalescent COVID-19.

The J gene is TRBJ2-1, the V gene TRBV7-9; the match to TRBD1 covers 11 bases. V dropped 10 bases and J dropped 5; count of bases not matched to a gene: 10. The length of the CDR3 is 15 residues. Germline assignment: CDR1 SEHNR and CDR2 FQNEAQ (reference sequence). CDR3 region: CANSDEDRGHNEQFF. CDR3 DNA: TGTGCCAACTCGGATGAGGACAGGGGGCACAATGAGCAGTTCTTC.

The genes are TRBV7-6 and TRBJ2-5; the D gene is possibly TRBD1 (6 bases). The V gene's germline CDR1 is SGHVS and CDR2 FNYEAQ. V was pared by 3 bases and J by 6 bases, with 11 bases between. The CDR3 has 13 amino acids. CDR3 DNA: TGTGCCAGCAGCTTGGGGGCCGGAAAGACCCAGTACTTC. Translating it yields CASSLGAGKTQYF.

The rearrangement joins TRBV9 to TRBJ1-3; 7 bases map to TRBD1. This CDR3 is 13 amino acids long. Germline CDR1 is SGDLS and CDR2 is YYNGEE. Trimming removed 3 bases from V and 4 bases from J; junction bases left unmatched: 1. CDR3 sequence: CASSEDRGNTIYF. The CDR3 nucleotides read TGTGCCAGCAGCGAGGACAGGGGAAACACCATATATTTT.

This clone is medium-sized in the sample. The chain links TRBV19 to TRBJ2-5; 8 bases fit TRBD2. CDR1 is LNHDA, CDR2 SQIVND, per germline (reference sequence). V was clipped by 6 bases and J by 5 bases; unmatched bases: 2. The CDR3 sequence is 12 residues long. CDR3 DNA: TGTGCCAGTAGGTTAGCGGGGGAGACCCAGTACTTC. Encoded protein: CASRLAGETQYF. Supplemented by reference TRBV19 and TRBJ2-5, the full variable domain reads DGGITQSPKYLFRKEGQNVTLSCEQNLNHDAMYWYRQDPGQGLRLIYYSQIVNDFQKGDIAEGYSVSREKKESFPLTVTSAQKNPTAFYLCASRLAGETQYFGPGTRLLVL.

J is TRBJ1-1 and V is TRBV30; the D gene is possibly TRBD1 (5 bases). The CDR3 is made up of 13 amino acids. Germline V gene data show CDR1 as GTSNPN and CDR2 as SVGIG (reference sequence). V was cut by 2 bases and J by 3 bases, with 10 bases left in between. CDR3 sequence: CAWSTSGYTEAFF. CDR3 DNA sequence: TGTGCCTGGAGTACCTCAGGGTACACTGAAGCTTTCTTT.

This clone has just one count. The rearrangement uses TRBV19 and TRBJ1-3, with 10 bases identical to TRBD1. Germline CDR1 reads LNHDA; CDR2 reads SQIVND (reference sequence). The V gene end was trimmed by 1 base and the J gene end by 3 bases; junction bases not matched to a gene: 3. This CDR3 is 16 amino acids long. Written as DNA, the CDR3 is TGTGCCAGTAGTATAGGGGACAGGGGTGTTGGAAACACCATATATTTT. It encodes CASSIGDRGVGNTIYF.

V gene TRBV24-1 combines with J gene TRBJ1-1; D gene unclear. There are 13 residues in the CDR3. Between the trimmed V and J ends, which lost 2 bases and 7 bases, there was a span of 10 bases. Germline CDR1 is KGHDR and CDR2 is SFDVKD. The CDR3 reads CATSDSAGIEAFF. For the CDR3, the DNA is TGTGCCACCAGTGATTCAGCCGGGATTGAAGCTTTCTTT.

The rearrangement links TRBV7-3 to TRBJ2-5; D call uncertain. The CDR3 has 15 residues. Trimming removed 0 bases at V and 4 bases at J, with 12 bases between. The germline V gene has CDR1 SGHTA and CDR2 FQGTGA. The CDR3 is CASSLTPGIRETQYF. CDR3 nucleotide sequence: TGTGCCAGCAGCTTAACGCCAGGAATACGAGAGACCCAGTACTTC.

The rearrangement links TRBV21-1 to TRBJ1-2; TRBD1 is taken as the D call from the table, unchecked against the DNA. TRBV21-1 is designated a pseudogene. This CDR3 is built from 16 residues. This CDR3 is CASSKTDRGRSRGYTF. The CDR3 DNA follows: TGTGCCAGCAGCAAGACCGACAGGGGCCGTAGTCGTGGCTACACCTTC.

This clone has a handful of counts. The chain joins TRBV4-1 to TRBJ1-6, with D perhaps matching TRBD1 (6 bases). V shed 4 bases and J shed 7 bases, with 11 bases lying between them. CDR3 size: 14 residues. Germline loops: CDR1 MGHRA, CDR2 YSYEKL. CDR3 sequence (DNA): TGCGCCAGCAGCCCGGGGACACCCAATTCACCCCTCCACTTT. It yields the protein CASSPGTPNSPLHF.

J is TRBJ2-1 and V is TRBV7-2; D is perhaps TRBD2 (8 bases). The CDR3 extends over 16 amino acids. Germline V CDR1 and CDR2: SGHTA, FQGNSA. V shed 3 bases and J shed 6 bases, with 18 bases lying between them. CDR3 in DNA: TGTGCCAGCAGCTTCACTAGCGGCTCAGGGGGCAATGAGCAGTTCTTC. Amino acids: CASSFTSGSGGNEQFF.

This chain links TRBV30 with TRBJ1-3; TRBD1 agrees at 9 bases. The junction had 1 base not matched to a gene; V was cut back by 4 bases and J by 0 bases. The CDR3 has 14 residues. The germline V gene encodes CDR1 GTSNPN and CDR2 SVGIG (reference sequence). The CDR3 DNA reads TGTGCCTGGACACAGGGGGCCTCTGGAAACACCATATATTTT. Protein sequence: CAWTQGASGNTIYF.

The chain combines TRBV30 with TRBJ2-7, with TRBD1 identical over 7 bases. This CDR3 is 14 amino acids long. Germline CDR1 reads GTSNPN; CDR2 reads SVGIG (reference sequence). V was clipped by 3 bases and J by 1 base; unmatched bases: 6. Here the CDR3 DNA reads TGTGCCTGGAGCATCCCAGGGGGATCCTACGAGCAGTACTTC. It is translated as CAWSIPGGSYEQYF.

This clone was observed once. This rearrangement joins TRBV11-2 to TRBJ2-1; D not certain. Trimming took off 0 bases at V and 5 bases at J, with 8 bases between the two ends. The CDR3 is 14 residues long. CDR1 and CDR2 (germline): SGHAT, FQNNGV. The CDR3 reads CASSLDHFNNEQFF. CDR3 DNA: TGTGCCAGCAGCTTAGATCACTTTAACAATGAGCAGTTCTTC.

The chain couples TRBV13 to TRBJ2-5, with 9 bases matching TRBD1. The CDR3 runs 14 residues. Looked up from germline, CDR1 is PRHDT and CDR2 is FYEKMQ (reference sequence). The trim removed 3 bases at V and 7 bases at J, leaving 6 bases unmatched. CDR3 region: CASSFQDRGWTQYF. The CDR3 coding sequence is TGTGCCAGCAGCTTCCAGGACAGGGGCTGGACCCAGTACTTC.

The chain recombines TRBV3-1 (or the pseudogene TRBV3-2) with TRBJ2-5; 12 bases match TRBD2. Germline CDR1 reads LGHDT; CDR2 reads YNNKEL (reference sequence). V trimming: 0 bases; J trimming: 4 bases; junction bases outside the gene matches: 12. There are 19 residues in the CDR3. The CDR3 loop reads CASSQDIGLAGGPRETQYF. The CDR3 DNA reads as TGTGCCAGCAGCCAAGATATTGGTCTAGCGGGGGGGCCTAGAGAGACCCAGTACTTC.

The V gene is TRBV4-1, the J gene TRBJ1-2, with TRBD1 matching 8 bases. V was pared by 0 bases and J by 7 bases, with 10 bases of the junction left unmatched. The CDR3 is 16 residues long. Germline V gene data show CDR1 as MGHRA and CDR2 as YSYEKL. CDR3 protein: CASSQENPGGRGGYTF. The CDR3 bases are TGCGCCAGCAGCCAAGAGAATCCAGGGGGCCGCGGTGGCTACACCTTC.

The chain joins TRBV6-1 to TRBJ1-1, with 8 positions matching TRBD1. Germline V gene data show CDR1 as MNHNS and CDR2 as SASEGT. CDR3 length equals 15 residues. The junction had 8 bases not matched to a gene; V was cut back by 6 bases and J by 2 bases. This CDR3 reads CASRPGQGQNTEAFF. CDR3 bases: TGTGCCAGCAGACCCGGACAGGGTCAAAACACTGAAGCTTTCTTT.

The chain is built from TRBV7-8 and TRBJ1-6; D call uncertain. Trimming cost V 5 bases and J 7 bases, with 15 bases left between them. This CDR3 contains 15 residues. Germline V lookup: CDR1 SGHVS, CDR2 FQNEAQ. CDR3 sequence reads: CASSAYPTINSPLHF. CDR3 bases: TGTGCCAGCAGCGCCTACCCCACCATAAATTCACCCCTCCACTTT.

This chain links TRBV24-1 with TRBJ1-2; 7 bases match TRBD1. This CDR3 region has 14 residues. CDR1 is KGHDR and CDR2 is SFDVKD in the germline V gene. Trimming took 3 bases from V and 5 from J; bases not matched to a gene: 5. CDR3 in DNA: TGTGCCACCAGTGATCCCGGGACAGCTTATGGCTACACCTTC. This encodes CATSDPGTAYGYTF.

The rearrangement uses TRBV11-2 and TRBJ1-1; 7 nucleotides align to TRBD1. This CDR3 has 13 amino acids. V was clipped by 3 bases and J by 5 bases; unmatched bases: 3. Germline V gives CDR1 SGHAT, CDR2 FQNNGV. The DNA for the CDR3 is TGTGCCAGCAGCTTTAGACAGGGAACTGAAGCTTTCTTT. Protein product: CASSFRQGTEAFF.

The V call is TRBV14, the J call TRBJ2-2; 7 bases align to TRBD2. The length of the CDR3 is 15 residues. Germline V gives CDR1 SGHDN, CDR2 FVKESK. The V segment lost 7 bases and the J segment 1 base; nucleotides outside the gene matches: 6. CDR3 protein: CASTGVAGNTGELFF. The CDR3 nucleotides read TGTGCCAGCACGGGAGTAGCGGGGAACACCGGGGAGCTGTTTTTT.

The rearrangement links TRBV3-1 (or the pseudogene TRBV3-2) to TRBJ1-3, with D maybe TRBD1 (5 bases). The CDR3 has 15 residues. Germline CDR1 and CDR2: LGHDT and YNNKEL (reference sequence). Between the trimmed V and J ends, which lost 0 bases and 5 bases, there was a span of 11 bases. CDR3 nucleotide sequence: TGTGCCAGCAGCCAAGATTCCAGGGTTCGAAACACCATATATTTT. Translation gives CASSQDSRVRNTIYF.

The CDR3 nucleotides are TGTGCCAGCAGTGAAGCTGACAGCTCCTACGAGCAGTACTTC. Translated, it gives CASSEADSSYEQYF. The chain employs TRBV25-1 and TRBJ2-7, with D possibly TRBD1 on 5 matching bases. Germline V gives CDR1 MGHDK, CDR2 SYGVNS. The germline V and J ends were trimmed by 2 bases and 0 bases, with 8 bases remaining between them. CDR3 length: 14 amino acids.

The chain combines TRBV7-2 with TRBJ2-3; 10 nucleotides agree with TRBD2. Germline CDR1 reads SGHTA; CDR2 reads FQGNSA. The CDR3 spans 17 residues. After removal of 0 bases from V and 3 bases from J, the junction contained 6 bases not matched to a gene. The CDR3 DNA follows: TGTGCCAGCAGCTTAGCCCACAGCGGGGGGGCGACAGATACGCAGTATTTT. Protein: CASSLAHSGGATDTQYF. The entire variable domain, with the rest obtained from reference TRBV7-2 and TRBJ2-3, is as follows: GAGVSQSPSNKVTEKGKDVELRCDPISGHTALYWYRQSLGQGLEFLIYFQGNSAPDKSGLPSDRFSAERTGGSVSTLTIQRTQQEDSAVYLCASSLAHSGGATDTQYFGPGTRLTVL.

This chain uses TRBV18 with TRBJ1-3, with 7 bases lining up with TRBD1. The V and J ends lost 6 bases and 2 bases, in that order; junction bases with no gene match: 7. Germline CDR1 and CDR2: KGHSH and LQKENI. The CDR3 length is 15 residues. CDR3 sequence (DNA): TGTGCCAGCTCGCCGGGACAGTCAACTGGAAACACCATATATTTT. It encodes CASSPGQSTGNTIYF.

This sequence joins TRBV19 and TRBJ2-5; TRBD2 matches at 8 bases. The CDR3 is 16 amino acids. Trimming cost V 7 bases and J 6 bases; bases outside gene matches: 16. Looked up from germline, CDR1 is LNHDA and CDR2 is SQIVND (reference sequence). The CDR3 loop reads CASTPNFGGAVKTQYF. The DNA of the CDR3 is TGTGCCAGTACCCCTAATTTCGGGGGGGCCGTGAAGACCCAGTACTTC.

This sequence joins TRBV7-9 and TRBJ1-2; tentative D call: TRBD1 (5 bases). CDR1 and CDR2 from the germline V gene are SEHNR and FQNEAQ (reference sequence). Trimming pared 6 bases from V and 3 bases from J, leaving 17 bases between. The CDR3 has 15 amino acids. CDR3 DNA sequence: TGTGCCAGCAGTCCCTTTGGGTCGGGGGACTATGGCTACACCTTC. Translated: CASSPFGSGDYGYTF.

The genes are TRBV24-1 and TRBJ2-1; 11 bases are shared with TRBD2. The CDR3 consists of 15 residues. The germline V gene has CDR1 KGHDR and CDR2 SFDVKD. Germline trimming cut 1 base from V and 9 bases from J; bases unmatched to any gene: 4. The CDR3 region is CATSDFSGGAREQFF. DNA for the CDR3: TGTGCCACCAGTGATTTTAGCGGGGGGGCCCGTGAGCAGTTCTTC.

This sequence joins TRBV3-1 (or the pseudogene TRBV3-2) and TRBJ1-4, with 9 bases identical to TRBD1. The trim removed 3 bases at V and 5 bases at J, leaving 4 bases unmatched. The CDR3 consists of 15 residues. Germline-derived CDR1 and CDR2 are LGHDT and YNNKEL (reference sequence). The CDR3 region has the DNA TGTGCCAGCAGCCAGGGACAGGGCTCGAATGAAAAACTGTTTTTT. Translated, it gives CASSQGQGSNEKLFF.

The chain combines TRBV2 with TRBJ1-6; the match to TRBD1 covers 7 bases. Germline CDR1 is SNHLY and CDR2 is FYNNEI. The ends lost 7 bases at V and 11 bases at J; junction bases unmatched: 14. CDR3 size: 15 residues. CDR3 loop: CASKGALYRDAPLHF. CDR3 bases: TGTGCCAGCAAGGGGGCCCTTTACAGGGACGCACCCCTCCACTTT.

The chain links TRBV24-1 to TRBJ2-2; 8 bases align to TRBD1. Trimming at V came to 5 bases and at J to 7 bases, leaving 5 bases not matched to a gene. Per the germline V gene, CDR1 is KGHDR and CDR2 is SFDVKD. The CDR3 sequence is 14 residues long. The DNA of the CDR3 is TGTGCCACCAGTGTTGCAGGGGGCGGCGGGGAGCTGTTTTTT. It yields the protein CATSVAGGGGELFF.